This TCR beta chain was found in a study of beta chain features in type 1 diabetes. Broader study findings: Shortening of TCRB CDR3s, moderate but significant, appeared in all four CD4+ subsets of Type 1 diabetes patients.

The CDR3 has 12 residues. V lost 4 bases, J lost 4 bases, and 1 base stayed unmatched. Germline assignment: CDR1 SQVTM and CDR2 ANQGSEA. This clone was counted a few times. Its antigen is unknown. Sorting of CD4+ naive, central memory, regulatory and stem cell-like memory cells was performed via CD45RO/CCR7/CD25/CD127/CD95/CD27. Sequencing targeted expressed TCRB transcripts, as all isolated RNA had been reverse transcribed. Method: immunoSEQ multiplex PCR; TCRdb's copy keeps in-frame clones and lacks some. Seen here are a few hundred thousand clones, approximately 13% observed once, and the top ten hold about 0.015%.

The chain couples TRBV29-1 to TRBJ1-1, with 9 bases matching TRBD1. Sequenced: naive CD4+ T cells from blood. This clonotype originated in a woman aged 18-30 years with type 1 diabetes. The CDR3 is CSVGTGATEAFF. The CDR3 DNA reads TGCAGCGTTGGGACAGGGGCCACTGAAGCTTTCTTT.